This T cell receptor (beta chain) was captured in a study of T cell responses to AZD1222 COVID-19 vaccine. Study-wide findings and caveats: Close to half of all spike-specific TCRs reportedly target regions of the variants that are unmutated.

Turning to this clone: Its target is unknown.

The assay was immunoSEQ multiplex PCR, and TCRdb's table has in-frame clones only and misses some. Here the sample spans under 140,000 clones, 85% to 95% being singletons. CDR3 length: 15 amino acids. V lost 6 bases to trimming and J lost 0 bases, with 15 bases between them. Germline V gene lookup returns CDR1 SGHDT and CDR2 YYEEEE. This TCR came from an adult in good health. The genes are TRBV5-6 and TRBJ1-1; D is ambiguous. The sample was peripheral blood, taken on day 0 of AZD1222 vaccination. CDR3 region: CASTSRRIMNTEAFF. Here the CDR3 DNA reads TGTGCCAGCACCTCCCGGCGAATTATGAACACTGAAGCTTTCTTT.